The rows below give T cell receptor beta chains drawn from one sample of a study of metastatic and nonmetastatic thyroid tumors. MiXCR re-clonotyped the PCR reads for TCRdb. Seen here are 75,000 to 100,000 clones, 12% observed once, and the top ten hold about 11%. Sequencing was performed on blood. The receptors derive from a female donor with papillary thyroid cancer or a benign thyroid nodule (not recorded which). Some clones in this sample may be carry-over from other donors' samples. Both conserved end residues are part of each CDR3. A D gene is named only where the DNA matches it firmly. The size of a clone is reported for some rows only, either as once, few or many, or as a class for expanded clones.

V: TRBV20-1; size: many; J: TRBJ1-4; D: TRBD1; length: 14; CDR3: CSARTTGGDEKLFF; DNA: TGCAGTGCTAGAACGACAGGGGGCGATGAAAAACTGTTTTTT
V: TRBV5-1; size: many; J: TRBJ2-2; D: -; length: 14; CDR3: CASSLGLRPGELFF; DNA: TGCGCCAGCAGCTTGGGTCTGAGGCCCGGGGAGCTGTTTTTT
V: TRBV4-2; size: once; J: TRBJ1-3; D: -; length: 16; CDR3: CASSQEFSGSGNTIYF; DNA: TGTGCCAGCAGCCAAGAATTCTCAGGCTCTGGAAACACCATATATTTT
V: TRBV30; size: -; J: TRBJ1-2; D: -; length: 13; CDR3: CAWSGSGGRGYTF; DNA: TGTGCCTGGAGTGGCTCCGGCGGCAGGGGCTACACCTTC
V: TRBV2; size: many; J: TRBJ2-2; D: TRBD1; length: 14; CDR3: CASRGQGNTGELFF; DNA: TGTGCCAGCAGAGGACAGGGGAACACCGGGGAGCTGTTTTTT
V: TRBV20-1; size: many; J: TRBJ2-1; D: -; length: 13; CDR3: CSARLDRNNEQFF; DNA: TGCAGTGCTAGATTAGACAGGAACAATGAGCAGTTCTTC
V: TRBV12-3/TRBV12-4; size: many; J: TRBJ2-2; D: -; length: 12; CDR3: CASSYNTGELFF; DNA: TGTGCCAGCAGCTATAATACCGGGGAGCTGTTTTTT
V: TRBV30; size: many; J: TRBJ2-3; D: -; length: 14; CDR3: CAWSVGYGADTQYF; DNA: TGTGCCTGGAGTGTTGGTTATGGGGCAGATACGCAGTATTTT
V: TRBV6-1; size: many; J: TRBJ2-7; D: TRBD2; length: 14; CDR3: CASTVLAGHNEQYF; DNA: TGTGCCAGCACGGTACTAGCGGGCCACAACGAGCAGTACTTC
V: TRBV9; size: many; J: TRBJ2-7; D: TRBD1; length: 14; CDR3: CASSAGQGNYEQYF; DNA: TGTGCCAGCAGCGCAGGACAGGGGAACTACGAGCAGTACTTC
V: TRBV6-1; size: few; J: TRBJ2-7; D: TRBD1; length: 15; CDR3: CPSMDPGQDSYEQYF; DNA: TGTCCCAGCATGGACCCGGGACAGGACTCCTACGAGCAGTACTTC
V: TRBV6-5; size: few; J: TRBJ1-3; D: -; length: 15; CDR3: CASSYSSGLGNTIYF; DNA: TGTGCCAGCAGTTACTCAAGTGGCTTGGGAAACACCATATATTTT
V: TRBV7-3; size: many; J: TRBJ2-3; D: -; length: 13; CDR3: CASSFREADTQYF; DNA: TGTGCCAGCAGCTTCAGGGAGGCAGATACGCAGTATTTT
V: TRBV27; size: many; J: TRBJ2-2; D: -; length: 14; CDR3: CASSTGLNTGELFF; DNA: TGTGCCAGCAGTACGGGTCTTAACACCGGGGAGCTGTTTTTT
V: TRBV4-3; size: many; J: TRBJ2-5; D: -; length: 15; CDR3: CASSQTWGLGETQYF; DNA: TGCGCCAGCAGCCAAACTTGGGGGCTCGGGGAGACCCAGTACTTC
V: TRBV27; size: many; J: TRBJ2-5; D: -; length: 14; CDR3: CASSPRDPTAAQYF; DNA: TGTGCCAGCAGTCCCCGGGACCCGACAGCAGCCCAGTACTTC
V: TRBV7-2; size: many; J: TRBJ2-3; D: TRBD2; length: 17; CDR3: CASSLAHRAGGIDTQYF; DNA: TGTGCCAGCAGCTTAGCGCACCGAGCGGGAGGGATAGATACGCAGTATTTT
V: TRBV19; size: many; J: TRBJ2-7; D: -; length: 13; CDR3: CASSITHNYEQYF; DNA: TGTGCCAGTAGTATAACTCACAACTACGAGCAGTACTTC
V: TRBV2; size: many; J: TRBJ1-3; D: -; length: 14; CDR3: CATQDYLHTNTIYF; DNA: TGTGCCACCCAGGACTACTTACATACAAACACCATATATTTT
V: TRBV6-1; size: many; J: TRBJ1-2; D: TRBD1; length: 15; CDR3: CASSEGGGGGYGYTF; DNA: TGTGCCAGCAGTGAAGGTGGAGGGGGCGGATATGGCTACACCTTC
V: TRBV6-1; size: many; J: TRBJ2-7; D: -; length: 15; CDR3: CASSLSPQPSYEQYF; DNA: TGTGCCAGCAGTTTGTCCCCGCAGCCATCCTACGAGCAGTACTTC
V: TRBV7-2; size: many; J: TRBJ2-7; D: -; length: 13; CDR3: CASSLASSYEQYF; DNA: TGTGCCAGCAGCTTAGCGAGCTCCTACGAGCAGTACTTC
V: TRBV28; size: -; J: TRBJ1-2; D: -; length: 13; CDR3: CASSLKAYYGYTF; DNA: TGTGCCAGTAGTTTAAAAGCATACTATGGCTACACCTTC
V: TRBV20-1; size: many; J: TRBJ2-1; D: TRBD2; length: 13; CDR3: CSASPGRAYEQFF; DNA: TGCAGTGCTAGTCCCGGGAGGGCCTATGAGCAGTTCTTC
V: TRBV30; size: many; J: TRBJ2-6; D: TRBD2; length: 16; CDR3: CAWRGLATSGANVLTF; DNA: TGTGCCTGGAGGGGACTAGCTACGTCTGGGGCCAACGTCCTGACTTTC
V: TRBV6-1; size: many; J: TRBJ2-1; D: TRBD2; length: 14; CDR3: CASKVAGGVYEQFF; DNA: TGTGCCAGCAAAGTTGCGGGAGGGGTGTATGAGCAGTTCTTC
V: TRBV20-1; size: many; J: TRBJ1-3; D: -; length: 14; CDR3: CSASPGGTGNTIYF; DNA: TGCAGTGCTAGCCCGGGGGGGACTGGAAACACCATATATTTT
V: TRBV7-9; size: many; J: TRBJ2-1; D: -; length: 13; CDR3: CASSPASYNEQFF; DNA: TGTGCCAGCAGCCCCGCCTCCTACAATGAGCAGTTCTTC
V: TRBV11-3; size: many; J: TRBJ2-1; D: -; length: 13; CDR3: CASSLEAYNGQFF; DNA: TGTGCCAGCAGCTTAGAAGCTTACAATGGGCAGTTCTTC
V: TRBV29-1; size: many; J: TRBJ1-1; D: -; length: 13; CDR3: CSVEAGLNTEAFF; DNA: TGCAGCGTTGAGGCAGGACTGAACACTGAAGCTTTCTTT
V: TRBV11-2; size: -; J: TRBJ2-1; D: -; length: 15; CDR3: CASSLLQGRSNEQFF; DNA: TGTGCCAGCAGCTTATTACAGGGTCGATCCAATGAGCAGTTCTTC
V: TRBV4-1; size: many; J: TRBJ2-1; D: -; length: 9; CDR3: CASSHRPTF; DNA: TGCGCCAGCAGCCACCGACCGACCTTC
V: TRBV19; size: many; J: TRBJ2-1; D: TRBD2; length: 19; CDR3: CASSRGLAGGTSSYNEQFF; DNA: TGTGCCAGTAGTCGGGGACTAGCGGGTGGGACGAGCTCCTACAATGAGCAGTTCTTC
V: TRBV10-3; size: many; J: TRBJ1-2; D: TRBD1; length: 15; CDR3: CAISAPDRVGYGYTF; DNA: TGTGCCATCAGCGCCCCCGACAGGGTGGGGTATGGCTACACCTTC
V: TRBV20-1; size: many; J: TRBJ2-7; D: -; length: 15; CDR3: CSARAGGTATYEQYF; DNA: TGCAGTGCTAGAGCTGGCGGGACCGCGACCTACGAGCAGTACTTC
V: TRBV11-1; size: many; J: TRBJ2-6; D: TRBD1; length: 18; CDR3: CASTIRLGQGAGANVLTF; DNA: TGTGCCAGCACCATCCGGCTGGGACAGGGGGCTGGGGCCAACGTCCTGACTTTC
V: TRBV12-3/TRBV12-4; size: many; J: TRBJ1-4; D: -; length: 15; CDR3: CASSLASSTNEKLFF; DNA: TGTGCCAGCAGTTTAGCAAGTTCGACTAATGAAAAACTGTTTTTT
V: TRBV4-2; size: many; J: TRBJ2-1; D: TRBD2; length: 15; CDR3: CASSQVTSGINEQFF; DNA: TGTGCCAGCAGCCAAGTGACTAGCGGGATTAATGAGCAGTTCTTC
V: TRBV11-2; size: many; J: TRBJ2-7; D: TRBD1; length: 17; CDR3: CASSLEGTGGLRNEQYF; DNA: TGTGCCAGCAGCTTAGAAGGGACAGGGGGCCTTAGGAACGAGCAGTACTTC
V: TRBV5-4; size: -; J: TRBJ1-4; D: -; length: 14; CDR3: CASSQGTTNEKLFF; DNA: TGTGCCAGCAGCCAAGGAACAACTAATGAAAAACTGTTTTTT
V: TRBV27; size: many; J: TRBJ2-5; D: -; length: 11; CDR3: CATTSGETQYF; DNA: TGTGCCACCACCAGCGGAGAGACCCAGTACTTC
V: TRBV6-6; size: many; J: TRBJ1-6; D: -; length: 17; CDR3: CASSYSRAGGVNSPLHF; DNA: TGTGCCAGCAGTTACTCCAGGGCGGGGGGTGTTAATTCACCCCTCCACTTT
V: TRBV5-6; size: many; J: TRBJ2-7; D: TRBD1; length: 15; CDR3: CASSNRQGPSREQYF; DNA: TGTGCCAGCAGCAACCGACAGGGTCCCTCTCGGGAGCAGTACTTC
V: TRBV5-6; size: many; J: TRBJ1-6; D: -; length: 13; CDR3: CASSAIKNSPLHF; DNA: TGTGCCAGCAGCGCCATTAAAAATTCACCCCTCCACTTT
V: TRBV5-5; size: many; J: TRBJ2-6; D: -; length: 15; CDR3: CASSLEGPGANVLTF; DNA: TGTGCCAGCAGCTTGGAAGGGCCTGGGGCCAACGTCCTGACTTTC
V: TRBV4-3; size: many; J: TRBJ1-4; D: TRBD1; length: 13; CDR3: CASSADREEKLFF; DNA: TGCGCCAGCAGCGCAGACAGGGAGGAAAAACTGTTTTTT
V: TRBV20-1; size: -; J: TRBJ2-1; D: -; length: 15; CDR3: CSATSPGLPRNEQFF; DNA: TGCAGTGCTACCTCCCCGGGACTGCCTCGGAATGAGCAGTTCTTC
V: TRBV11-1; size: many; J: TRBJ2-1; D: -; length: 15; CDR3: CASSPINDRQHEQFF; DNA: TGTGCCAGCAGCCCTATAAATGACAGGCAGCATGAGCAGTTCTTC
V: TRBV11-2; size: many; J: TRBJ1-2; D: TRBD1; length: 13; CDR3: CASSLTGLHGYTF; DNA: TGTGCCAGCAGCTTGACAGGGCTCCATGGCTACACCTTC
V: TRBV27; size: many; J: TRBJ2-7; D: -; length: 13; CDR3: CASSPGPFYEQYF; DNA: TGTGCCAGCAGTCCCGGACCCTTCTACGAGCAGTACTTC
V: TRBV5-5; size: -; J: TRBJ2-5; D: -; length: 13; CDR3: CASSSSMRETQYF; DNA: TGTGCCAGCAGCTCCTCTATGAGAGAGACCCAGTACTTC
V: TRBV28; size: -; J: TRBJ2-7; D: -; length: 13; CDR3: CASSPQGSYEQYF; DNA: TGTGCCAGCAGTCCTCAGGGATCCTACGAGCAGTACTTC